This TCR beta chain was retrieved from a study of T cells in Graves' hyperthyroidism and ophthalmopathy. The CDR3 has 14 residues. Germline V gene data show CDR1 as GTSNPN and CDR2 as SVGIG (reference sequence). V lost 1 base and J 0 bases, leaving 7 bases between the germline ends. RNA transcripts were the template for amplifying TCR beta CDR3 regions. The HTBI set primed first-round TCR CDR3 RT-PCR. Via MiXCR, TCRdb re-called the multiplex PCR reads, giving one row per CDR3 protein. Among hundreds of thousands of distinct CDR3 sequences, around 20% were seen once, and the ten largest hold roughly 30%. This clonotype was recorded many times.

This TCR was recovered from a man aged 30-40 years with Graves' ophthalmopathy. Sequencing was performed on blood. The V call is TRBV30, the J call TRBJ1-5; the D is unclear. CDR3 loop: CAWSGSISNQPQHF. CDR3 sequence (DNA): TGTGCCTGGAGTGGAAGCATTAGCAATCAGCCCCAGCATTTT.